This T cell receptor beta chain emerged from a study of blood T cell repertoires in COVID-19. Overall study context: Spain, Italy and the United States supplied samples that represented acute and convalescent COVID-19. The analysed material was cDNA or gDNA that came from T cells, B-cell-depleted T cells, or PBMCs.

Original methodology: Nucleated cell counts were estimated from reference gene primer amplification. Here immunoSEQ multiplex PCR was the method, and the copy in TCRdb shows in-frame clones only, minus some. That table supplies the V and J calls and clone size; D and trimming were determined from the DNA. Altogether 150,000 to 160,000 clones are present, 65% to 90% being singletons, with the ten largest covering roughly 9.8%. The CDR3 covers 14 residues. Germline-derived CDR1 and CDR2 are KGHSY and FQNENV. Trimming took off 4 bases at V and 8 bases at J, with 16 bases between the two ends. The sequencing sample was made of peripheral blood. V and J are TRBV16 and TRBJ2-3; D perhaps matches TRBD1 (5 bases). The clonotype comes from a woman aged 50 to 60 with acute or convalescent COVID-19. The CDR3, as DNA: TGTGCCAGCAGCCTCGAAGGGGTTTCAGGTACGCAGTATTTT. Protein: CASSLEGVSGTQYF.